Shown below are 3 T cell receptor beta chains from a single sample sequenced in a study of T-cell reconstitution after alpha-beta-depleted transplantation in children. Molecular barcoding with unique molecular identifiers was used for the TCRbeta library. TCRdb reanalysed the PCR reads using MiXCR and keeps one entry per CDR3 protein. The sample carries roughly 490,000 distinct CDR3 sequences, approximately 10% recorded once. The sample here was PBMCs, mostly from graft donor cells, taken 180 days after TCRalphabeta/CD19-depleted stem cell transplant. The receptor set was obtained from a female patient aged 2-15 years who had a stem cell transplant for aplastic anemia, so the T cells may come from the graft donor.

This clonotype was seen more than once but under ten times. This sequence joins TRBV5-6 and TRBJ2-7, with 10 bases lining up with TRBD1. Germline V lookup: CDR1 SGHDT, CDR2 YYEEEE. Trimming took 2 bases from V and 10 from J; bases not matched to a gene: 12. This CDR3 has 15 amino acids. The CDR3 bases are TGTGCCAGCAGCTTATTCGGGACAGGGGTTTTTTCTCAGTACGTC. Translated: CASSLFGTGVFSQYV.

This clonotype was observed a few times. The rearrangement uses TRBV5-1 and TRBJ2-1; D possibly corresponds to TRBD1 (6 bases). This CDR3 is 16 amino acids long. Germline lookup yields CDR1 SGHRS and CDR2 YFSETQ. With 6 bases removed from V and 0 bases from J, the gap between germline ends came to 16 bases. The CDR3 nucleotides are TGCGCCAGCATCCTGGGGGTGACAGGCTCCTACAATGAGCAGTTCTTC. It specifies CASILGVTGSYNEQFF.

This clonotype was counted a few times. This chain connects TRBV29-1 to TRBJ2-1, with 9 positions matching TRBD2. Germline CDR1 reads SQVTM; CDR2 reads ANQGSEA. The CDR3 extends over 18 amino acids. The ends lost 5 bases at V and 4 bases at J; junction bases unmatched: 18. CDR3 protein: CSVIPLLLAGRFYNEQFF. Here the CDR3 DNA reads TGCAGCGTTATCCCTCTCCTCCTAGCGGGGAGGTTTTACAATGAGCAGTTCTTC.